This TCR beta chain appears in the sequencing data of a study of blood T cells in healthy people across ages. The study drew donors from healthy Caucasian individuals in Russia aged roughly 6 to 95. Each donor's blood draw was 7.5 to 10 milliliters of peripheral blood. This clonotype was counted between two and nine times. Its antigen is unidentified. The use of a sample-barcoded 5' primer and a J-beta primer mix characterized a second PCR of roughly 7 to 11 cycles. Via MiXCR, TCRdb re-called the 5' RACE reads, giving one row per CDR3 protein. This sample carries 710,000 or so distinct CDR3 sequences, 20% to 25% of them seen once, and the ten largest clones take about 20%. Study results and caveats: Per-million-T-cell TCR beta diversity fell roughly linearly with age.

Germline V gene data show CDR1 as DFQATT and CDR2 as SNEGSKA (reference sequence). The CDR3 length is 14 residues. The V gene lost 5 bases and the J gene lost 5 bases, with 16 bases spanning the gap. The sequencing sample was made of blood. V is TRBV20-1 and J is TRBJ2-1; unclear D gene. The TCR sequence derives from a man between 65 and 85 years old in good health. For the CDR3, the DNA is TGCAGTGCTCCCACGGGTAGGGTCCACAATGAGCAGTTCTTC. The encoded protein is CSAPTGRVHNEQFF.